The clone carrying this T cell receptor beta chain was seen a few times. What it binds is unknown. CDR3 length equals 15 residues. Germline V gene sequence: CDR1 SGHTA, CDR2 FQGNSA. V shed 0 bases and J shed 5 bases, with 10 bases lying between them. Only one heparinised blood draw was taken per donor, and its volume averaged around 100 mL. CD4+ naive, central memory, regulatory and stem cell-like memory cells were sorted via CD45RO/CCR7/CD25/CD127/CD95/CD27. This sample stems from a study of beta chain features in type 1 diabetes. Whole-study findings and limits: Comparison showed that naive, central memory and Treg TCRB repertoires appeared more similar among patients than among healthy donors. At VDJ recombination sites, type 1 diabetes patients had fewer insertions and more deleted nucleotides.

Of the isolated RNA, all was reverse transcribed, and so the sequenced material was expressed TCRB transcripts. Sequenced by immunoSEQ multiplex PCR; TCRdb stores in-frame clones only, minus some. In the table there are 130,000 to 150,000 clones, roughly 10% of which are singletons. This chain uses TRBV7-2 with TRBJ2-2; D ambiguous. The clonotype comes from a man younger than 35 in good health. The sequencing input was naive CD4+ T cells from blood. Here the CDR3 reads CASSLASPLTGELFF. The CDR3 nucleotides read TGTGCCAGCAGCTTAGCGAGCCCTTTGACCGGGGAGCTGTTTTTT.